One and the same sample provided the 14 T cell receptor beta chains below, sequenced in a study of cytomegalovirus exposure and HLA in healthy donors. Both 60 Vbeta primers and 13 Jbeta primers went into the PCR. Assay used: immunoSEQ multiplex PCR; TCRdb lists only in-frame clones, some missing. The sample records more than 85,000 clones, around 77% being singletons. The sequenced sample consisted of PBMCs. The receptors were gathered from a female donor in good health and CMV-seronegative.

This clone appeared a few times. This chain links TRBV11-2 with TRBJ2-2; TRBD2 might be the D (6 bases). Germline V lookup: CDR1 SGHAT, CDR2 FQNNGV. The CDR3 extends over 17 amino acids. The V end lost 0 bases, the J end lost 1 base, and 12 bases lay between the germline ends. CDR3 amino acids: CASSLDGRGWNTGELFF. CDR3 bases: TGTGCCAGCAGCTTAGATGGTCGGGGGTGGAACACCGGGGAGCTGTTTTTT.

This sequence joins TRBV7-2 and TRBJ2-5, with 12 bases that match TRBD2. Unmatched junction bases numbered 6, after V lost 3 bases and J lost 7 bases. There are 15 residues in the CDR3. CDR1 SGHTA and CDR2 FQGNSA come from the germline V gene. The CDR3 protein is CASSFTSGGLGTQYF. CDR3 sequence (DNA): TGTGCCAGCAGCTTTACTAGCGGGGGGCTCGGGACCCAGTACTTC.

The V gene is TRBV7-2, the J gene TRBJ2-7; 16 bases match TRBD2. Trimming at V came to 5 bases and at J to 5 bases, leaving 12 bases not matched to a gene. The CDR3 is 18 residues long. Germline assignment: CDR1 SGHTA and CDR2 FQGNSA. The CDR3 reads CASSGGTSGRARSDEQYF. CDR3 nucleotide sequence: TGTGCCAGCAGCGGGGGGACTAGCGGGAGGGCCAGAAGCGACGAGCAGTACTTC.

The chain joins TRBV6-4 to TRBJ1-1; 7 positions agree with TRBD1. The V and J ends lost 5 bases and 1 base, in that order; junction bases with no gene match: 10. The CDR3 runs 16 residues. The germline V gene encodes CDR1 MRHNA and CDR2 SNTAGT. CDR3 in amino acids: CASSILRTGSNTEAFF. The CDR3 region has the DNA TGTGCCAGCAGTATCCTCCGGACAGGCTCGAACACTGAAGCTTTCTTT.

This clone has just one count. One end of the junction is discordant with germline, which a read error may explain. The CDR3 coding sequence is TGTGCTAGCAGCTATAAGACTAGCTCCTACAATGAGCAGTTCTTC. Its translation is CASSYKTSSYNEQFF. The chain employs TRBV7-7 and TRBJ2-1; weak D call: TRBD2 (6 bases). The CDR3 contains 15 residues. From germline, CDR1 is SSHAT and CDR2 FNYEAQ (reference sequence).

The chain couples TRBV5-1 to TRBJ2-3; D might be TRBD2 (5 bases). V was trimmed by 4 bases and J by 4 bases, leaving 19 bases between them. CDR3 length equals 16 residues. Per germline, CDR1 SGHRS and CDR2 YFSETQ. Here the CDR3 reads CASSHTLRGKPDTQYF. As DNA, the CDR3 is TGCGCCAGCAGCCATACCCTCCGAGGGAAACCAGATACGCAGTATTTT.

The chain is built from TRBV7-6 and TRBJ2-7; D is ambiguous. Germline V lookup: CDR1 SGHVS, CDR2 FNYEAQ. The CDR3 loop spans 16 amino acids. V was pared by 1 base and J by 3 bases, with 16 bases between. CDR3 in amino acids: CASSLGSGPALYEQYF. Written as DNA, the CDR3 is TGTGCCAGCAGCTTAGGTTCAGGTCCGGCCCTCTACGAGCAGTACTTC.

The rearrangement uses TRBV6-1 and TRBJ1-4; maybe TRBD1 (5 bases). V shed 3 bases and J shed 4 bases, with 9 bases lying between them. The CDR3 is made up of 14 amino acids. Germline V gives CDR1 MNHNS, CDR2 SASEGT. CDR3 residues: CASSETDLNEKLFF. In nucleotides, the CDR3 is TGTGCCAGCAGTGAGACAGACCTTAATGAAAAACTGTTTTTT.

The chain recombines TRBV5-1 with TRBJ2-7; D is undetermined. Trimming shortened V by 4 bases and J by 3 bases, and 5 bases separated the two germline ends. Germline CDR1 is SGHRS and CDR2 is YFSETQ. The CDR3 sequence is 11 residues long. This CDR3 is CASSADYEQYF. In DNA form, the CDR3 reads TGCGCCAGCAGCGCGGACTACGAGCAGTACTTC.

The chain couples TRBV27 to TRBJ2-5, with 10 bases that match TRBD2. Near its end, the DNA agrees better with TRBJ2-7, so the J call may be wrong. The CDR3 extends over 18 amino acids. CDR1 and CDR2 from the germline V gene are MNHEY and SMNVEV (reference sequence). Here the CDR3 DNA reads TGTGCCAGCAGTTTCTCCGGACTAGCGGAACGAGGCTCCTACGAGCAGTACTTC. Encoded protein: CASSFSGLAERGSYEQYF.

The genes are TRBV19 and TRBJ2-7, with D uncertain. The CDR3 loop spans 14 amino acids. V lost 5 bases to trimming and J lost 0 bases, with 11 bases between them. Germline V lookup: CDR1 LNHDA, CDR2 SQIVND (reference sequence). The CDR3 sequence: CASSAQVSSYEQYF. As DNA, the CDR3 is TGTGCCAGTAGTGCCCAGGTAAGCTCCTACGAGCAGTACTTC.

The chain employs TRBV5-1 and TRBJ2-5, with D perhaps TRBD1 (5 bases). Germline V gene lookup returns CDR1 SGHRS and CDR2 YFSETQ. Trimming shortened V by 4 bases and J by 4 bases, and 14 bases separated the two germline ends. This CDR3 contains 14 residues. CDR3 residues: CASSRVWGPETQYF. CDR3 DNA: TGCGCCAGCAGCCGCGTTTGGGGCCCAGAGACCCAGTACTTC.

V and J are TRBV5-1 and TRBJ2-1; TRBD1 agrees at 7 bases. V shed 1 base, J shed 7 bases, and the junction held 23 bases outside the gene matches. The germline CDR1 and CDR2 sequences are SGHRS and YFSETQ. The CDR3 is 20 residues long. CDR3 nucleotide sequence: TGCGCCAGCAGCTTGATCCTCCGGGACAGACTGGGTATAGGACCTAATGAGCAGTTCTTC. Protein product: CASSLILRDRLGIGPNEQFF.

There are a few counts of this clone. This chain connects TRBV27 to TRBJ2-3; D gene ambiguous. The CDR3 length is 13 residues. Germline CDR1 is MNHEY and CDR2 is SMNVEV (reference sequence). V shed 1 base and J shed 4 bases, with 6 bases lying between them. CDR3 loop: CASSLYYADTQYF. As DNA, the CDR3 is TGTGCCAGCAGTTTATACTATGCAGATACGCAGTATTTT.